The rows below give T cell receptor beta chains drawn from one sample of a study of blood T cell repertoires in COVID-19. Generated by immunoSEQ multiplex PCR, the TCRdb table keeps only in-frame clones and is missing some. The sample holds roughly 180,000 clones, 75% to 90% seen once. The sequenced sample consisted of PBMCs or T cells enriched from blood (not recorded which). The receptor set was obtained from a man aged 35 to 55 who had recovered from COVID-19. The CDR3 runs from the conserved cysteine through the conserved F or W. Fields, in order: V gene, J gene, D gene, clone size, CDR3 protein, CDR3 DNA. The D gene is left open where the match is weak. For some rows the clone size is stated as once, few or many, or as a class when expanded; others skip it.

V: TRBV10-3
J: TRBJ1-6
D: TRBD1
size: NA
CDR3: CAIRGDSSNSPLHF
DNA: TGTGCCATCAGAGGGGACAGCTCGAATTCACCCCTCCACTTT

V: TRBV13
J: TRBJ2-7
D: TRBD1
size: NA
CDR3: CASSSPGQGVWEQYF
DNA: TGTGCCAGCAGCTCACCGGGACAGGGCGTTTGGGAGCAGTACTTC

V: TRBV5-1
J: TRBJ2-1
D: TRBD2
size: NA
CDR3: CASHSGGSSYNEQFF
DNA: TGCGCCAGCCACTCCGGGGGGAGCTCCTACAATGAGCAGTTCTTC

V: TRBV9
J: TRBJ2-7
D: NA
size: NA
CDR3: CASSPEERTYEQYF
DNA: TGTGCCAGCAGCCCGGAGGAGCGAACCTACGAGCAGTACTTC

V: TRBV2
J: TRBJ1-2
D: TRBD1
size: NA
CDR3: CASTGTGRNYGYTF
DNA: TGTGCCAGCACCGGGACAGGACGTAACTATGGCTACACCTTC

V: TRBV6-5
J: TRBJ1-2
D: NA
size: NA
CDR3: CASRMGANAYGYTF
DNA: TGTGCCAGCAGAATGGGGGCGAATGCCTATGGCTACACCTTC

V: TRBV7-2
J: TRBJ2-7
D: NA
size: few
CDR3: CASSLGSGPRKQYF
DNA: TGTGCCAGCAGCTTAGGCTCAGGCCCCAGGAAGCAGTACTTC

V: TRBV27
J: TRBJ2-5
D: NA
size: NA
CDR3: CASSFTAPTGQETQYF
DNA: TGTGCCAGCAGTTTCACCGCTCCGACAGGCCAAGAGACCCAGTACTTC

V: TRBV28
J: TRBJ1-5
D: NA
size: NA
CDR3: CASSPQGISNQPQHF
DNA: TGTGCCAGCAGTCCTCAGGGTATTAGCAATCAGCCCCAGCATTTT

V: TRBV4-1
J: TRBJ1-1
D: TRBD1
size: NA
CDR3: CASSQERQGVGEAFF
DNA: TGCGCCAGCAGCCAAGAAAGACAGGGGGTGGGTGAAGCTTTCTTT

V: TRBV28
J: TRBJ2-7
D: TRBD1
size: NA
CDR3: CASSLPGTGGVEQYF
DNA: TGTGCCAGCAGCCTCCCTGGGACAGGGGGAGTCGAGCAGTACTTC

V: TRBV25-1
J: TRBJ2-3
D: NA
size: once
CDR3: CASRAVLTGVSDTQYF
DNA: TGTGCCAGCAGGGCGGTTTTGACGGGAGTCTCAGATACGCAGTATTTT

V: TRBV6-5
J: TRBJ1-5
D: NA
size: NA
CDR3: CASKDGNSNQPQHF
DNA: TGTGCCAGCAAAGACGGGAATAGCAATCAGCCCCAGCATTTT

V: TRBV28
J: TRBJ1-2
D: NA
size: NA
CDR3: CASSLVGEMYGYTF
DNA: TGTGCCAGCAGCCTGGTTGGAGAAATGTATGGCTACACCTTC

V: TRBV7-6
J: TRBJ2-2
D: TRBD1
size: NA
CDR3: CASSLHGTGLSTGELFF
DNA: TGTGCCAGCAGCCTTCACGGGACAGGGCTATCCACCGGGGAGCTGTTTTTT

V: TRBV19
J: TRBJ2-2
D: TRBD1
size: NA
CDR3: CASSGTGTGFTGELFF
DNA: TGTGCCAGTAGTGGTACCGGGACAGGGTTTACCGGGGAGCTGTTTTTT

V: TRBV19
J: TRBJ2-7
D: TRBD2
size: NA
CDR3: CASSILAGGSYEQYF
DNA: TGTGCCAGTAGCATACTAGCGGGAGGGTCCTACGAGCAGTACTTC

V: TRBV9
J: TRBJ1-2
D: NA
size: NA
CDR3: CASSVGTAANYGYTF
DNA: TGTGCCAGCAGCGTAGGGACAGCAGCTAACTATGGCTACACCTTC

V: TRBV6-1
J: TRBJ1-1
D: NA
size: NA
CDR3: CASSEGATVGDTEAFF
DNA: TGTGCCAGCAGTGAAGGGGCTACGGTGGGAGACACTGAAGCTTTCTTT

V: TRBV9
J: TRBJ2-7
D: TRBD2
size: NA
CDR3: CASSVGPLAGGAGSYEQYF
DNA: TGTGCCAGCAGCGTAGGGCCCCTAGCGGGGGGGGCCGGATCCTACGAGCAGTACTTC

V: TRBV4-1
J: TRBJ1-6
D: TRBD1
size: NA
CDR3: CASSSRDRGNSPLHF
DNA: TGCGCCAGCAGCTCCCGGGACAGGGGTAATTCACCCCTCCACTTT

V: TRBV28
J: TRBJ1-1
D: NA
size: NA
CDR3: CASSLKQANTEAFF
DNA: TGTGCCAGCAGTTTAAAACAGGCGAACACTGAAGCTTTCTTT

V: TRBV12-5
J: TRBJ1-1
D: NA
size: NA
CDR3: CASGLFVRQARREAFF
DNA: TGTGCTAGTGGTTTGTTCGTTAGGCAGGCGAGAAGGGAAGCTTTCTTT

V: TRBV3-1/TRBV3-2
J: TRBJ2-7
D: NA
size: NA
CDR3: CASSQAQASLIRYEQYF
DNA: TGTGCCAGCAGCCAGGCCCAGGCGTCTCTCATCAGGTACGAGCAGTACTTC

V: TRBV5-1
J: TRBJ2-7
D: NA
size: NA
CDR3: CASSFEVGGYEQYF
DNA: TGCGCCAGCAGCTTTGAGGTAGGGGGTTACGAGCAGTACTTC

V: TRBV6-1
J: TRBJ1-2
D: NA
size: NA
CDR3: CASSEAQGTYGYTF
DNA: TGTGCCAGCAGTGAAGCGCAGGGGACCTATGGCTACACCTTC

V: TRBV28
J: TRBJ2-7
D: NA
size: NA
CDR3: CASSFPLEGEQYF
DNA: TGTGCCAGCAGTTTTCCACTGGAGGGGGAGCAGTACTTC

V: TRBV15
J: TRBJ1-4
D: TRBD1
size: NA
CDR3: CATSSLPGQTEKLFF
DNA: TGTGCCACCAGCAGCCTCCCGGGACAGACTGAAAAACTGTTTTTT

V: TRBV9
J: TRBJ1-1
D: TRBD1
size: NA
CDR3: CASSATGTGNTEAFF
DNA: TGTGCCAGCAGCGCCACCGGGACAGGGAACACTGAAGCTTTCTTT

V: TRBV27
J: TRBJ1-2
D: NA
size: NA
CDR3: CASSRGSDYGYTF
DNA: TGTGCCAGCTCCAGGGGCTCGGATTATGGCTACACCTTC

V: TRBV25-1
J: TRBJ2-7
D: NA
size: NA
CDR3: CASSRRTSIAYEQYF
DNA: TGTGCCAGCAGTAGGAGGACCTCCATCGCCTACGAGCAGTACTTC

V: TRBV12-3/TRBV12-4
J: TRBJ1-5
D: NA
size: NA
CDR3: CASSMGGRPQHF
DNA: TGTGCCAGCAGTATGGGCGGGCGGCCCCAGCATTTT

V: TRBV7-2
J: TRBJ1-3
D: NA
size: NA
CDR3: CASSLNRGHGNTIYF
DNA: TGTGCCAGCAGCTTAAATCGGGGACATGGAAACACCATATATTTT

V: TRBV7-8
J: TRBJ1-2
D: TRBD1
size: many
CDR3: CASSYLDREDGYTF
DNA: TGTGCCAGCAGCTATCTGGACAGGGAAGATGGCTACACCTTC

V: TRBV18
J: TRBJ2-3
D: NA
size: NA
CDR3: CASSPTLALRGTDTQYF
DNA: TGTGCCAGCTCACCTACCCTTGCTCTCCGAGGCACAGATACGCAGTATTTT

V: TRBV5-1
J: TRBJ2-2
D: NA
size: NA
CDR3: CASSLVSGELFF
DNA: TGCGCCAGCAGCTTGGTTTCAGGGGAGCTGTTTTTT

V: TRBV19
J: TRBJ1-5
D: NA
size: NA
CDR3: CASSKAWEYQPQHF
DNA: TGTGCCAGTAGTAAGGCTTGGGAGTATCAGCCCCAGCATTTT

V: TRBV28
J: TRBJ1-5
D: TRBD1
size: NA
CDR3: CASRGQLESPQHF
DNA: TGTGCCAGCAGGGGACAGCTCGAGTCGCCCCAGCATTTT

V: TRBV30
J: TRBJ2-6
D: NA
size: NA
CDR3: CAWEGGSGANVLTF
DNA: TGTGCCTGGGAAGGGGGATCTGGGGCCAACGTCCTGACTTTC

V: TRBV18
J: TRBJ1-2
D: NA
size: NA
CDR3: CASSAGAQENYGYTF
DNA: TGTGCCAGCTCTGCGGGGGCACAGGAGAACTATGGCTACACCTTC

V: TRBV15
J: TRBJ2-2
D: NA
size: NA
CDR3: CATSRVDATGELFF
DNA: TGTGCCACCAGCAGAGTCGATGCGACCGGGGAGCTGTTTTTT

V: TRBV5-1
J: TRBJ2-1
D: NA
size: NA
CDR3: CASSITGEQFF
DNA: TGCGCCAGCAGTATTACCGGGGAGCAGTTCTTC

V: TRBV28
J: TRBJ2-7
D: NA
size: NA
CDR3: CASSFRGTYEQYF
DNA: TGTGCCAGCAGTTTCAGGGGAACATACGAGCAGTACTTC

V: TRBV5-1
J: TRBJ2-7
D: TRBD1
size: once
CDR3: CASSPRQGDHEQYF
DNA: TGCGCCAGCAGCCCGAGACAGGGGGACCACGAGCAGTACTTC

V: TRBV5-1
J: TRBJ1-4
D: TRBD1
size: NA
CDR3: CASSTYPGTGGTNEKLFF
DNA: TGCGCCAGCAGCACCTACCCCGGGACAGGGGGCACTAATGAAAAACTGTTTTTT

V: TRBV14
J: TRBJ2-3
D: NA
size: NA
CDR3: CASSFLSGQRTTQYF
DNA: TGTGCCAGCAGCTTCCTAAGCGGTCAGAGGACTACGCAGTATTTT

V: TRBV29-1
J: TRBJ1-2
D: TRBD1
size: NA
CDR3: CSVEGGTGNNGYTF
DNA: TGCAGCGTTGAGGGAGGGACAGGGAATAATGGCTACACCTTC

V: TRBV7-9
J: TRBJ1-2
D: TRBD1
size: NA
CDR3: CASSFPDRPYGYTF
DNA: TGTGCCAGCAGCTTCCCGGACAGGCCCTATGGCTACACCTTC

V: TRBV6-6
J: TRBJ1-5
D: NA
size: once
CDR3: CASNPHQVTNQPQHF
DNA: TGTGCCAGCAACCCCCATCAGGTCACGAATCAGCCCCAGCATTTT

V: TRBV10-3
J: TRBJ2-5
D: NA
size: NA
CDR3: CAISVDSQETQYF
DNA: TGTGCCATCAGTGTGGACTCGCAAGAGACCCAGTACTTC

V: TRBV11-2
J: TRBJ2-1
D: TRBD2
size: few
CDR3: CASRNLAGGVYNEQFF
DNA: TGTGCCAGCAGAAATTTAGCGGGGGGAGTTTACAATGAGCAGTTCTTC

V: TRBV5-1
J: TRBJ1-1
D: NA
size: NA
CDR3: CASSLAGGFSEAFF
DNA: TGCGCCAGCAGCTTGGCCGGGGGGTTTTCTGAAGCTTTCTTT

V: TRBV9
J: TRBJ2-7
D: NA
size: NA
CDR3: CASSVTPQSDEQYF
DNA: TGTGCCAGCAGCGTAACCCCCCAGAGCGACGAGCAGTACTTC

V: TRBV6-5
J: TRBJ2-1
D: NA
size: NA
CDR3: CASSYTGARQFF
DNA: TGTGCCAGCAGTTACACGGGAGCGAGGCAGTTCTTC

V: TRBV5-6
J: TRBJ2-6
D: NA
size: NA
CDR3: CASSSAGTGANVLTF
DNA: TGTGCCAGCAGCTCGGCAGGGACTGGGGCCAACGTCCTGACTTTC